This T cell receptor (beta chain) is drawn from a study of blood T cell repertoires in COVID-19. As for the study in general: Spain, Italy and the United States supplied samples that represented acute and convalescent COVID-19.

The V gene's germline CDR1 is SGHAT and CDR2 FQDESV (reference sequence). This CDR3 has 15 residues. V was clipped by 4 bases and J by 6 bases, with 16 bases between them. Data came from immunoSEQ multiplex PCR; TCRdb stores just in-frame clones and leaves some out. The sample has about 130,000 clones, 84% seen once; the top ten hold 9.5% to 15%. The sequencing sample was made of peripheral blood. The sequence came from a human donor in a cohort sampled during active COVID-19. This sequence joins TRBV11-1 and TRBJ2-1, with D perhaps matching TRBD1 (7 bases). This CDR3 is CASSSIAGGSNEQFF. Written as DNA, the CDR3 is TGTGCCAGCAGCTCCATAGCAGGGGGGTCCAATGAGCAGTTCTTC.